This is a list of T cell receptor beta chains from one sample in a study of PD-1 blockade in classical Hodgkin lymphoma. Measured with immunoSEQ multiplex PCR; TCRdb has only the in-frame clones, and not every one. The sample has tens of thousands of clones, about nine tenths seen once. The specimen was CD4+ T cells from blood. These receptors were taken from a human donor with classical Hodgkin lymphoma. Each CDR3 is given with its conserved first and last residue. A D gene is named only where the DNA matches it firmly. Size is stated for part of the rows, as once, few or many counts, or as a class when the clone is expanded.

V gene,clone size,D gene,J gene,CDR3 protein,CDR3 DNA
TRBV5-4,-,TRBD2,TRBJ2-1,CASSPGALAGYEQFF,TGTGCCAGCAGCCCCGGGGCACTAGCGGGGTATGAGCAGTTCTTC
TRBV19,-,TRBD2,TRBJ2-2,CASSRGLAGGFTGELFF,TGTGCCAGTAGTAGGGGACTAGCGGGAGGCTTTACCGGGGAGCTGTTTTTT
TRBV7-9,-,-,TRBJ2-1,CASSFRGGLGGNEQFF,TGTGCCAGCAGCTTTCGGGGCGGGTTAGGGGGCAATGAGCAGTTCTTC
TRBV29-1,-,-,TRBJ1-1,CSVEGVTEAFF,TGCAGCGTTGAAGGGGTAACTGAAGCTTTCTTT
TRBV9,-,TRBD1,TRBJ2-5,CASSVIEGARETQYF,TGTGCCAGCAGCGTAATCGAGGGGGCGCGGGAGACCCAGTACTTC
TRBV7-2,-,-,TRBJ2-5,CASSWQQETQYF,TGTGCCAGCAGCTGGCAACAAGAGACCCAGTACTTC
TRBV7-9,-,-,TRBJ2-7,CASSLSYEQYF,TGTGCCAGCAGCCTTTCCTACGAGCAGTACTTC
TRBV7-3,-,-,TRBJ2-7,CASSRRGGGYEQYF,TGTGCCAGCAGCCGGCGAGGAGGGGGCTACGAGCAGTACTTC
TRBV7-7,-,TRBD2,TRBJ2-3,CASSSSGLAGADTQYF,TGTGCTAGCAGCTCCAGCGGTCTAGCGGGAGCAGATACGCAGTATTTT
TRBV19,-,TRBD2,TRBJ2-3,CASSSRTSGRVTDTQYF,TGTGCCAGTAGTTCCCGGACTAGCGGGAGAGTAACAGATACGCAGTATTTT
TRBV5-4,-,TRBD2,TRBJ2-2,CASSLVPLAGNTGELFF,TGTGCCAGCAGCTTGGTCCCACTAGCGGGGAACACCGGGGAGCTGTTTTTT
TRBV4-1,once,TRBD1,TRBJ2-5,CASSQGTGDWETQYF,TGCGCCAGCAGCCAGGGGACAGGGGATTGGGAGACCCAGTACTTC
TRBV7-9,few,-,TRBJ1-2,CASSLAGSRDYGYTF,TGTGCCAGCAGCTTAGCAGGGAGTCGAGACTATGGCTACACCTTC
TRBV27,-,TRBD1,TRBJ1-2,CASSLGAGGYGYTF,TGTGCCAGCAGTTTAGGGGCAGGGGGCTATGGCTACACCTTC
TRBV9,-,-,TRBJ2-2,CASSVAGANTGELFF,TGTGCCAGCAGCGTAGCGGGAGCCAACACCGGGGAGCTGTTTTTT
TRBV30,-,-,TRBJ1-2,CAWSGSNYGYTF,TGTGCCTGGAGTGGTTCTAACTATGGCTACACCTTC
TRBV30,-,-,TRBJ1-3,CAWSVAGLRSGNTIYF,TGTGCCTGGAGTGTAGCGGGACTCAGGTCCGGAAACACCATATATTTT
TRBV29-1,-,-,TRBJ2-1,CSVETALGPGNEQFF,TGCAGCGTAGAGACAGCCCTGGGTCCTGGAAATGAGCAGTTCTTC
TRBV7-9,-,-,TRBJ2-1,CASSPPSGNEQFF,TGTGCCAGCAGCCCACCCTCTGGGAATGAGCAGTTCTTC
TRBV6-6,-,-,TRBJ2-3,CASSRTPTSPDTQYF,TGTGCCAGCAGTCGCACACCGACTAGTCCAGATACGCAGTATTTT
TRBV7-9,-,-,TRBJ1-1,CASSSPGVTEAFF,TGTGCCAGCAGCTCCCCAGGGGTCACTGAAGCTTTCTTT
TRBV7-3,-,TRBD1,TRBJ2-1,CASSFRQGARDEQFF,TGTGCCAGCAGCTTTAGACAGGGGGCTAGGGATGAGCAGTTCTTC
TRBV5-1,-,TRBD1,TRBJ1-2,CASSTGDRYGYTF,TGCGCCAGCAGCACGGGGGACAGGTATGGCTACACCTTC
TRBV5-8,-,-,TRBJ2-2,CASSVPAQLLATGELFF,TGTGCCAGCAGCGTACCGGCCCAATTGCTCGCCACCGGGGAGCTGTTTTTT
TRBV7-2,-,TRBD2,TRBJ2-7,CASSFIAGVINEQYF,TGTGCCAGCAGCTTCATAGCGGGAGTCATCAACGAGCAGTACTTC
TRBV5-6,-,-,TRBJ1-1,CASSLEARYTEAFF,TGTGCCAGCAGCTTGGAGGCAAGATACACTGAAGCTTTCTTT
TRBV9,-,TRBD2,TRBJ2-3,CASSVGSVAGSTQYF,TGTGCCAGCAGCGTGGGTAGCGTAGCGGGGAGTACGCAGTATTTT
TRBV5-8,-,-,TRBJ2-5,CASSLGVKGGLPGKTQYF,TGTGCCAGCAGCTTGGGTGTTAAAGGGGGTCTCCCCGGGAAGACCCAGTACTTC
TRBV7-7,-,-,TRBJ2-6,CASSLDRTGANVLTF,TGTGCTAGCAGTCTTGACAGAACAGGGGCCAACGTCCTGACTTTC
TRBV20-1,-,-,TRBJ2-1,CSAFSNEQFF,TGCAGTGCATTCAGCAATGAGCAGTTCTTC
TRBV11-2,-,TRBD1,TRBJ1-1,CASSLGRGTYTEAFF,TGTGCCAGCAGCTTAGGCAGGGGGACTTACACTGAAGCTTTCTTT